Listed below are T cell receptor beta chains from one sample, sequenced in a study of blood T cell repertoires in COVID-19. Data came from immunoSEQ multiplex PCR; TCRdb stores just in-frame clones and leaves some out. The sample holds hundreds of thousands of clones, about 84% seen once. Sample: peripheral blood. These receptors all stem from a woman older than 75 with acute or convalescent COVID-19. CDR3s include the opening cysteine and the closing phenylalanine or tryptophan. A D gene is named only where the DNA matches it firmly. Size is omitted from some rows. Given values are once, few, many or a class for expanded clones.

j_call,clone_size,v_call,d_call,cdr3_nt,cdr3_aa
TRBJ2-7,-,TRBV2,TRBD1,TGTGCCAGCAGACTAGACAGGGTCGCCGAGCAGTACTTC,CASRLDRVAEQYF
TRBJ2-3,-,TRBV6-5,-,TGTGCCAGTAGTACCCGGGGTGGTGGCACAGATACGCAGTATTTT,CASSTRGGGTDTQYF
TRBJ2-3,-,TRBV7-8,TRBD2,TGTGCCAGCAGCTTACGACTAGCGGGGGGAGTGGATACGCAGTATTTT,CASSLRLAGGVDTQYF
TRBJ1-1,-,TRBV6-6,-,TGTGCCAGCAGTTACGGGCAGGGGAACACTGAAGCTTTCTTT,CASSYGQGNTEAFF
TRBJ1-1,-,TRBV19,TRBD1,TGTGCCAGTAGTGCTATGACAGGGGGACTGGCTGAAGCTTTCTTT,CASSAMTGGLAEAFF
TRBJ1-6,few,TRBV4-2,TRBD1,TGTGCCAGCAGCCAAGAAACAGGGGGCAATTCACCCCTCCACTTT,CASSQETGGNSPLHF
TRBJ1-1,-,TRBV10-3,TRBD1,TGTGCCATCACTCTGGACAGGGGAGGAGTTAAGGACACTGAAGCTTTCTTT,CAITLDRGGVKDTEAFF
TRBJ1-2,-,TRBV30,-,TGTGCCTGGAGCCATACAGGATTCTATGGCTACACCTTC,CAWSHTGFYGYTF
TRBJ2-7,-,TRBV12-3/TRBV12-4,-,TGTGCCAGCAGTTTAGTGGACAATACAGAGCAGTACTTC,CASSLVDNTEQYF
TRBJ2-2,-,TRBV19,TRBD2,TGTGCCTCCTGCCCTGGGACTAGCATCGGGGAGCTGTTTTTT,CASCPGTSIGELFF
TRBJ1-4,-,TRBV6-5,-,TGTGCCAGCAGTTACTCGATACAGGGCCGTAATGAAAAACTGTTTTTT,CASSYSIQGRNEKLFF
TRBJ2-4,-,TRBV20-1,TRBD1,TGCAGTGCTGGGGACAGGCTGGTTCAGTACTTC,CSAGDRLVQYF
TRBJ1-3,-,TRBV4-2,-,TGTGCCAGCAGCCGGGAGGGCTCTGGAAACACCATATATTTT,CASSREGSGNTIYF
TRBJ1-3,once,TRBV11-2,-,TGTGCCAGCAGCTTAATAGCGACCTCTGGAAACACCATATATTTT,CASSLIATSGNTIYF
TRBJ1-1,-,TRBV14,-,TGTGCCAGCAGCCAAGGGGGGGGTAGAACTGAAGCTTTCTTT,CASSQGGGRTEAFF
TRBJ1-3,-,TRBV18,-,TGTGCCAGCTCACTCCTAGGTCCCAACTCTGGAAACACCATATATTTT,CASSLLGPNSGNTIYF
TRBJ2-7,-,TRBV6-1,TRBD2,TGTGCCAGCAGTGATGGACTAGCGGGAGGGCCAGATCGCGAGCAGTACTTC,CASSDGLAGGPDREQYF
TRBJ2-1,-,TRBV27,-,TGTGCCAGCAGTTTAAGGGGGACCTCCGGGATCAATGAGCAGTTCTTC,CASSLRGTSGINEQFF
TRBJ2-1,-,TRBV7-9,-,TGTGCCAGCATCCCACGGGAACACAATGAGCAGTTCTTC,CASIPREHNEQFF
TRBJ1-2,-,TRBV21-1,-,TGTGCCAGCAGCAGAAGGACAGCAATACGGGGCTATGGCTACACCTTC,CASSRRTAIRGYGYTF
TRBJ1-6,-,TRBV30,TRBD1,TGTGCCTGGAGTACAGGGGGCGAGTCTTCACCCCTCCACTTT,CAWSTGGESSPLHF
TRBJ1-1,-,TRBV16,-,TGTGCCAGCAGCCAAGTTTCCCAGAACACTGAAGCTTTCTTT,CASSQVSQNTEAFF
TRBJ2-3,-,TRBV29-1,-,TGCAGCGTTGTCCGAGGGGGAGGCACAGATACGCAGTATTTT,CSVVRGGGTDTQYF
TRBJ2-1,once,TRBV7-2,TRBD2,TGTGCCAGCAGCCCGGCCGGACTAGCGGGGGGCAATGAGCAGTTCTTC,CASSPAGLAGGNEQFF
TRBJ1-1,once,TRBV15,-,TGTGCCACCAGCAGGGGCGTCACCGACACTGAAGCTTTCTTT,CATSRGVTDTEAFF
TRBJ1-1,-,TRBV11-3,-,TGTGCCAGCAGCTTAGATCTCGTGAACACTGAAGCTTTCTTT,CASSLDLVNTEAFF
TRBJ1-2,-,TRBV30,TRBD1,TGTGCCTGGGCGACAGGGTTGGGCTATGGCTACACCTTC,CAWATGLGYGYTF
TRBJ1-5,many,TRBV7-2,-,TGTGCCAGCAGCCTATCTGTTAGCAATCAGCCCCAGCATTTT,CASSLSVSNQPQHF
TRBJ2-7,-,TRBV7-3,-,TGTGCCAGCAGCTTAACTAGACGGGGCGAGCAGTACTTC,CASSLTRRGEQYF
TRBJ2-5,-,TRBV7-8,TRBD1,TGTGCCAGCAGATATACAGGGGGCCAAGAGACCCAGTACTTC,CASRYTGGQETQYF